These 27 T cell receptor beta chains share one sample of origin, sequenced in a study of Ad26.COV2.S vaccination and SARS-CoV-2 variants. The method was immunoSEQ multiplex PCR; TCRdb's version includes in-frame clones alone and lacks a portion of them. The sample lists 150,000 to 200,000 clones, around 90% occurring once. The source material was peripheral blood, sampled after recovery from COVID-19. These receptors originate from a human donor who had recovered from COVID-19.

This chain uses TRBV28 with TRBJ2-3, with D maybe TRBD1 (5 bases). The V gene lost 7 bases and the J gene lost 3 bases, with 14 bases spanning the gap. CDR1 is MDHEN, CDR2 SYDVKM, per germline. The CDR3 length is 14 residues. CDR3 coding DNA: TGTGCCAGCACCCGGAGAGACAGTACAGATACGCAGTATTTT. Its translation is CASTRRDSTDTQYF.

This rearrangement joins TRBV14 to TRBJ2-3; 8 nucleotides match TRBD1. V was clipped by 4 bases and J by 3 bases; unmatched bases: 3. This CDR3 is built from 14 residues. The germline gives CDR1 SGHDN, CDR2 FVKESK. CDR3 coding DNA: TGTGCCAGCAGCCTACAGGGGGATACAGATACGCAGTATTTT. Its translation: CASSLQGDTDTQYF.

The V call is TRBV5-5, the J call TRBJ1-2; D is undetermined. The CDR3 covers 13 residues. Germline assignment: CDR1 SGHKS and CDR2 YYEKEE (reference sequence). Trimming took off 0 bases at V and 4 bases at J, with 7 bases between the two ends. CDR3 loop: CASSLGGSYGYTF. The CDR3 DNA reads as TGTGCCAGCAGCTTGGGGGGTAGCTATGGCTACACCTTC.

The rearrangement uses TRBV6-4 and TRBJ2-1; D perhaps matches TRBD1 (6 bases). V lost 5 bases and J lost 0, with 17 bases in between. Germline CDR1 MRHNA, CDR2 SNTAGT. The CDR3 runs to 17 residues. The CDR3 spells CASSRMGSDSSYNEQFF. CDR3 bases: TGTGCCAGCAGTAGGATGGGGTCGGACAGCTCCTACAATGAGCAGTTCTTC.

V usage is TRBV20-1 and J usage is TRBJ2-7, with TRBD2 matching over 9 bases. Per the germline V gene, CDR1 is DFQATT and CDR2 is SNEGSKA (reference sequence). Losses at the gene ends were 3 bases for V and 4 bases for J; bases not matched to a gene: 10. The CDR3 contains 15 residues. CDR3 amino acids: CSASARLAGSYEQYF. For the CDR3, the DNA is TGCAGTGCTAGTGCTCGGCTAGCGGGATCTTACGAGCAGTACTTC.

This clone has only one observation. The rearrangement uses TRBV18 and TRBJ1-2; 7 positions agree with TRBD1. The CDR3 covers 16 residues. Germline trimming cut 2 bases from V and 8 bases from J; bases unmatched to any gene: 14. Looked up from germline, CDR1 is KGHSH and CDR2 is LQKENI. CDR3 bases: TGTGCCAGCTCACCATACCGAGACAGGGATGAGGGGGGCTACACCTTC. As protein: CASSPYRDRDEGGYTF.

V and J are TRBV20-1 and TRBJ1-2; no firm D call. This CDR3 region has 12 residues. The V and J ends lost 3 bases and 2 bases respectively, with 7 bases between them. The V gene's germline CDR1 is DFQATT and CDR2 SNEGSKA (reference sequence). The CDR3 bases are TGCAGTGCTAGTGATCCGAACTATGGCTACACCTTC. Translation gives CSASDPNYGYTF.

Here the CDR3 reads CASSPQGSLDYGYTF. CDR3 coding DNA: TGTGCCAGCAGTCCCCAAGGATCACTCGACTATGGCTACACCTTC. The chain couples TRBV5-5 to TRBJ1-2; no definite D call. The CDR3 extends over 15 amino acids. Germline V lookup: CDR1 SGHKS, CDR2 YYEKEE (reference sequence). V lost 5 bases and J lost 3, with 17 bases in between.

This chain uses TRBV2 with TRBJ2-1, with D unclear. CDR3 size: 16 residues. Germline values: CDR1 SNHLY, CDR2 FYNNEI. V lost 6 bases and J lost 0, with 15 bases in between. The CDR3 DNA follows: TGTGCCAGCAGCGAACCGACTTTTAGCTCCTACAATGAGCAGTTCTTC. Translated: CASSEPTFSSYNEQFF.

The chain has TRBV15 and TRBJ2-7; 8 bases line up with TRBD1. The trim removed 1 base at V and 5 bases at J, leaving 7 bases unmatched. The germline V gene has CDR1 LNHNV and CDR2 YYDKDF (reference sequence). This CDR3 has 15 residues. CDR3 residues: CATSRAGQGTDEQYF. The CDR3 nucleotides read TGTGCCACCAGCAGAGCAGGACAGGGTACCGACGAGCAGTACTTC.

V is TRBV4-1 and J is TRBJ1-2; weak D call: TRBD1 (5 bases). CDR3 length: 15 amino acids. From germline, CDR1 is MGHRA and CDR2 YSYEKL. V was cut by 0 bases and J by 4 bases, with 12 bases left in between. The CDR3: CASSQDPQGFYGYTF. The CDR3 coding sequence is TGCGCCAGCAGCCAAGATCCCCAGGGTTTCTATGGCTACACCTTC.

The chain employs TRBV5-4 and TRBJ1-2, with D possibly being TRBD1 (5 bases). CDR1 and CDR2 (germline): SGHNT, YYREEE (reference sequence). Trimming removed 0 bases at V and 7 bases at J, with 7 bases between. CDR3 length: 12 amino acids. The CDR3 DNA reads as TGTGCCAGCAGCTTGGTGGGGGGTGGCTACACCTTC. It specifies CASSLVGGGYTF.

The CDR3 DNA reads TGTGCCAGCAGTGAAGGACTAGCGGGACAAGGGTATACGCAGTATTTT. It is translated as CASSEGLAGQGYTQYF. The rearrangement links TRBV2 to TRBJ2-3; 11 bases are a match to TRBD2. In germline, CDR1 is SNHLY, CDR2 FYNNEI. Unmatched junction bases numbered 7, after V lost 1 base and J lost 7 bases. CDR3 length equals 16 residues.

About this clone itself: One end of the junction is discordant with germline, which a read error may explain. This rearrangement joins TRBV7-7 to TRBJ2-5, with a possible D match to TRBD2 (5 bases). In germline, CDR1 is SSHAT, CDR2 FNYEAQ (reference sequence). The CDR3 has 15 amino acids. DNA of the CDR3: TGTGCTAGCAGCTTCAACCCAGAGGGTTTGGAGACCCAGTACTTC. Translation: CASSFNPEGLETQYF.

There are a few counts of this clone. In DNA form, the CDR3 reads TGTGCCAGCAGCTTGTCCGGGACAGGGGCACGGGAGACCCAGTACTTC. This gives the protein CASSLSGTGARETQYF. The V call is TRBV7-9, the J call TRBJ2-5; 10 bases agree with TRBD1. The CDR3 loop spans 16 amino acids. The germline gives CDR1 SEHNR, CDR2 FQNEAQ (reference sequence). Losses at the gene ends were 3 bases for V and 5 bases for J; bases not matched to a gene: 9.

This clone was detected only a few times. The chain combines TRBV5-6 with TRBJ1-1, with D perhaps matching TRBD1 (6 bases). The CDR3 covers 13 residues. The germline V and J ends were trimmed by 5 bases and 4 bases, with 12 bases remaining between them. Germline V gene sequence: CDR1 SGHDT, CDR2 YYEEEE. Written as DNA, the CDR3 is TGTGCCAGCAGTGTACAGGGCGGCACTGAAGCTTTCTTT. This translates into CASSVQGGTEAFF.

This rearrangement joins TRBV12-5 to TRBJ2-5, with TRBD2 matching 10 bases. The V gene end was trimmed by 3 bases and the J gene end by 1 base; junction bases not matched to a gene: 2. CDR3 size: 15 residues. CDR1 is LGHNT, CDR2 FRNRAP, per germline. CDR3 nucleotides: TGTGCTAGTGGTTTAAGCGGGGGGGCCCAAGAGACCCAGTACTTC. This gives the protein CASGLSGGAQETQYF.

This chain links TRBV7-9 with TRBJ1-2; 7 nucleotides align to TRBD1. Germline loops: CDR1 SEHNR, CDR2 FQNEAQ (reference sequence). V was clipped by 2 bases and J by 3 bases; unmatched bases: 3. The CDR3 runs to 14 residues. The CDR3 reads CASSLRGTDYGYTF. CDR3 DNA sequence: TGTGCCAGCAGCTTAAGAGGGACAGACTATGGCTACACCTTC.

This clone was seen a single time. This chain links TRBV7-9 with TRBJ1-4; 7 bases map to TRBD1. The CDR3 consists of 16 residues. J lost 8 bases, V lost 3 bases, and 12 bases had no gene match. In germline, CDR1 is SEHNR, CDR2 FQNEAQ (reference sequence). CDR3 sequence: CASSLLGQGGKEKLFF. The CDR3, as DNA: TGTGCCAGCAGCTTGTTGGGGCAGGGGGGTAAAGAAAAACTGTTTTTT.

The J gene is TRBJ2-1, the V gene TRBV7-9; 8 bases fit TRBD2. In germline, CDR1 is SEHNR, CDR2 FQNEAQ (reference sequence). This CDR3 region has 18 residues. V was clipped by 5 bases and J by 1 base; unmatched bases: 13. CDR3: CASSGGWGAGESYNEQFF. For the CDR3, the DNA is TGTGCCAGCAGCGGCGGTTGGGGAGCGGGAGAATCCTACAATGAGCAGTTCTTC.

The chain's CDR3 is CASRSGTPELGYGYTF. The CDR3, as DNA: TGCGCCAGCAGGTCCGGGACTCCGGAGCTAGGGTATGGCTACACCTTC. The rearrangement links TRBV4-1 to TRBJ1-2, with D tentatively TRBD1 (5 bases). In germline, CDR1 is MGHRA, CDR2 YSYEKL. The CDR3 totals 16 residues. Trimming took off 6 bases at V and 5 bases at J, with 22 bases between the two ends.

The chain couples TRBV7-8 to TRBJ1-2, with 8 bases aligning to TRBD1. V trimming: 0 bases; J trimming: 4 bases; junction bases outside the gene matches: 7. This CDR3 spans 16 amino acids. Germline CDR1 SGHVS, CDR2 FQNEAQ. CDR3 loop: CASSLALAGGIYGYTF. The CDR3 nucleotides are TGTGCCAGCAGCTTAGCGCTGGCAGGGGGCATCTATGGCTACACCTTC.

The CDR3 is CASSVGVPLGGYTF. CDR3 DNA sequence: TGTGCCAGCAGCGTAGGGGTCCCCTTGGGGGGCTACACCTTC. V and J are TRBV9 and TRBJ1-2; D is undetermined. Germline V lookup: CDR1 SGDLS, CDR2 YYNGEE. The CDR3 contains 14 residues. V lost 0 bases, J lost 8 bases, and 14 bases lay in between.

J is TRBJ2-3 and V is TRBV7-9; no clear D gene. V lost 5 bases and J 2 bases, leaving 14 bases between the germline ends. The CDR3 length is 15 residues. Germline loops: CDR1 SEHNR, CDR2 FQNEAQ (reference sequence). The CDR3 nucleotides are TGTGCCAGCAGCCCAACCCTAACTTCCACAGATACGCAGTATTTT. Protein: CASSPTLTSTDTQYF.

The gene calls are TRBV5-6 and TRBJ2-1; D possibly corresponds to TRBD1 (6 bases). CDR3 size: 14 residues. The germline V and J ends were trimmed by 3 bases and 4 bases, with 11 bases remaining between them. The germline CDR1 and CDR2 sequences are SGHDT and YYEEEE. The CDR3, as DNA: TGTGCCAGCAGCTGGTGGACAGATTACAATGAGCAGTTCTTC. This sequence encodes CASSWWTDYNEQFF.

In its sample, this clone was seen a few times. This rearrangement joins TRBV28 to TRBJ1-1, with a possible D match to TRBD1 (5 bases). Germline CDR1 MDHEN, CDR2 SYDVKM. The CDR3 has 14 amino acids. Trimming took off 6 bases at V and 0 bases at J, with 11 bases between the two ends. CDR3 sequence reads: CASSKTALNTEAFF. Written as DNA, the CDR3 is TGTGCCAGCAGCAAGACAGCCCTGAACACTGAAGCTTTCTTT.

The chain uses TRBV28 and TRBJ1-2; D is perhaps TRBD1 (5 bases). V gave up 8 bases and J gave up 1 base, with 20 bases separating them. Germline lookup yields CDR1 MDHEN and CDR2 SYDVKM. The CDR3 covers 16 residues. CDR3 in amino acids: CASGGLVPDLNYGYTF. CDR3 DNA: TGTGCCAGCGGGGGACTAGTCCCGGATCTTAACTATGGCTACACCTTC.